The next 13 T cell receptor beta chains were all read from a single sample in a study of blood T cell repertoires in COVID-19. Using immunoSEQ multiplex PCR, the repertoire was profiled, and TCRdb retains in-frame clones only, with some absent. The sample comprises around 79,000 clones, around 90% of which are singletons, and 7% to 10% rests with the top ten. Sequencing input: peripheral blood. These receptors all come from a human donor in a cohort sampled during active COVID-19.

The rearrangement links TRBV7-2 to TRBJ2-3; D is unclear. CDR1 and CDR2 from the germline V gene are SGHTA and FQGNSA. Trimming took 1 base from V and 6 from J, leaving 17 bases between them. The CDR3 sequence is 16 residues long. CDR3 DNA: TGTGCCAGCAGCTTAGTCGGAGTAACCACTACGGATACGCAGTATTTT. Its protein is CASSLVGVTTTDTQYF. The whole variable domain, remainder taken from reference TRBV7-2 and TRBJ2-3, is GAGVSQSPSNKVTEKGKDVELRCDPISGHTALYWYRQSLGQGLEFLIYFQGNSAPDKSGLPSDRFSAERTGGSVSTLTIQRTQQEDSAVYLCASSLVGVTTTDTQYFGPGTRLTVL.

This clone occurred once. The CDR3 spells CASSTGPGTTYEQYF. The CDR3 DNA is TGTGCCAGCAGCACCGGACCCGGGACAACCTACGAGCAGTACTTC. The chain has TRBV9 and TRBJ2-7; weak D call: TRBD1 (6 bases). This CDR3 has 15 amino acids. Germline V lookup: CDR1 SGDLS, CDR2 YYNGEE. V gave up 4 bases and J gave up 2 bases, with 16 bases separating them.

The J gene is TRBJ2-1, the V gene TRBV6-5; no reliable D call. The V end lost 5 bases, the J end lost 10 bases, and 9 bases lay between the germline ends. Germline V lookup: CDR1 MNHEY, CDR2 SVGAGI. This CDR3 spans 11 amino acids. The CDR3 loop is CASSTLREQFF. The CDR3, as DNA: TGTGCCAGCAGTACCTTGAGGGAGCAGTTCTTC.

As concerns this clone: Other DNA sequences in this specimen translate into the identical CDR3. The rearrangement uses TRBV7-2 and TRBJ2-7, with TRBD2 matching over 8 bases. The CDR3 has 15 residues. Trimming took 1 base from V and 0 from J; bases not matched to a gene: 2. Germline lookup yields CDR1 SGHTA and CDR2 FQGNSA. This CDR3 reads CASSLGGGISYEQYF. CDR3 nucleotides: TGTGCCAGCAGCTTAGGCGGGGGGATCTCCTACGAGCAGTACTTC.

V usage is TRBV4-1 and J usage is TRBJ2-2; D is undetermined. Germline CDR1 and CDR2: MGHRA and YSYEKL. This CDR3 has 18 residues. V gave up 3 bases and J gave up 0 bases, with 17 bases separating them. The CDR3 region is CASSQAPLAFANTGELFF. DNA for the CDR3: TGCGCCAGCAGCCAGGCTCCCCTGGCTTTCGCGAACACCGGGGAGCTGTTTTTT.

This CDR3 reads CASIEGPTGYGYTF. CDR3 bases: TGTGCCAGCATCGAGGGCCCTACAGGGTATGGCTACACCTTC. The genes are TRBV28 and TRBJ1-2; tentatively, D is TRBD1 (6 bases). The germline CDR1 and CDR2 sequences are MDHEN and SYDVKM. Trimming took 7 bases from V and 5 from J, leaving 17 bases between them. The CDR3 loop spans 14 amino acids.

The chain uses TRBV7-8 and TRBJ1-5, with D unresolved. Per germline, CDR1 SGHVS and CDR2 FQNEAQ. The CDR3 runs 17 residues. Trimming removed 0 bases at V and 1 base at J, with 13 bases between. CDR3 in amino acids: CASSLAPAGSSNQPQHF. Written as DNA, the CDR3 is TGTGCCAGCAGCTTAGCTCCCGCAGGTTCGAGCAATCAGCCCCAGCATTTT.

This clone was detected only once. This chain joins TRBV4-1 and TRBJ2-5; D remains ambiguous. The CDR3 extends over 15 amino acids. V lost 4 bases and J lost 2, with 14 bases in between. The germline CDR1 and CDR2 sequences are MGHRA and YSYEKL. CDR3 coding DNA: TGCGCCAGCAGCCCTGGTTTGGCCCAACAAGAGACCCAGTACTTC. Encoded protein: CASSPGLAQQETQYF.

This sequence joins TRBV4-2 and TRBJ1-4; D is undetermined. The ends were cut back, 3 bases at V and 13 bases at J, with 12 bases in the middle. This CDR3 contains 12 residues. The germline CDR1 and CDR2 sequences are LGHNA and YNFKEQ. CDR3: CASSHSFSGLFF. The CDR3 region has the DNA TGTGCCAGCAGCCATAGCTTCTCCGGACTGTTTTTT.

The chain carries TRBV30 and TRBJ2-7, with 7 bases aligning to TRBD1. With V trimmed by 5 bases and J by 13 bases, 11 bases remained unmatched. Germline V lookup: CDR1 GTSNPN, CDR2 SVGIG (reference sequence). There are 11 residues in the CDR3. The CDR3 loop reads CAWLKGAAHYF. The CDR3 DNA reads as TGTGCCTGGTTGAAGGGGGCAGCACACTACTTC. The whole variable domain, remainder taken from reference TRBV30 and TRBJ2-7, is SQTIHQWPATLVQPVGSPLSLECTVEGTSNPNLYWYRQAAGRGLQLLFYSVGIGQISSEVPQNLSASRPQDRQFILSSKKLLLSDSGFYLCAWLKGAAHYFGPGTRLTVT.

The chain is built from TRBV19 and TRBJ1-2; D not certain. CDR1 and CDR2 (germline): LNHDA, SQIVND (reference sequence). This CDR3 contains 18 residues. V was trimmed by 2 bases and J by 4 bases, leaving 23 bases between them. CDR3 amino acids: CASSIPATFGRDLYGYTF. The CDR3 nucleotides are TGTGCCAGTAGTATACCAGCGACATTCGGTCGGGATCTCTATGGCTACACCTTC.

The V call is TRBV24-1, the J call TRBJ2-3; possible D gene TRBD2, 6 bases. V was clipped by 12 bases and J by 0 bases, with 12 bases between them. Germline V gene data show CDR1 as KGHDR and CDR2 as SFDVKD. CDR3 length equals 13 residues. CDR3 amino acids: CASAGTSTDTQYF. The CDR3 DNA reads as TGTGCCTCCGCCGGGACTAGCACAGATACGCAGTATTTT.

CDR3 sequence: CSAKDSYPSYNEQFF. CDR3 nucleotide sequence: TGCAGCGCTAAAGACTCGTATCCCTCCTACAATGAGCAGTTCTTC. The chain is built from TRBV29-1 and TRBJ2-1; no firm D call. CDR1 is SQVTM, CDR2 ANQGSEA, per germline. Deletions cut 7 bases from V and 0 bases from J, with 16 bases between. The CDR3 runs to 15 residues.